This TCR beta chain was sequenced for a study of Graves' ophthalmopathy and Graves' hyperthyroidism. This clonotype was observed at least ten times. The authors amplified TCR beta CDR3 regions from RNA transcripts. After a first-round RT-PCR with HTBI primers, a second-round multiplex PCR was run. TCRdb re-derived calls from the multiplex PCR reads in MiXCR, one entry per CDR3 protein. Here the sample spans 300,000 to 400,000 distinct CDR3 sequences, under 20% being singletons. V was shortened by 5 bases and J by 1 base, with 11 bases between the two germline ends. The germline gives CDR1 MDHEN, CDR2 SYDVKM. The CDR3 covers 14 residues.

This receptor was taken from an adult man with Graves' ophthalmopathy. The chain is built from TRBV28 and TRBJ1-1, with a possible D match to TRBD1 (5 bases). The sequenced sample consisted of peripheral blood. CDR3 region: CASSTQAPNTEAFF. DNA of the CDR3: TGTGCCAGCAGTACACAGGCTCCGAACACTGAAGCTTTCTTT.